Below are 10 T cell receptor beta chains sequenced from a single sample in a study of prognosis after radiotherapy for stage I lung cancer. TCR beta CDR3 amplification from genomic DNA was performed by two-round multiplex PCR. Each TRBV and TRBJ gene had its own primer in the first PCR round. TCRdb recomputed calls from the multiplex PCR reads with MiXCR, one row per CDR3 protein. Among roughly 30,000 distinct CDR3 sequences listed, about 39% were seen once. The sequencing here drew on PBMCs, taken before or after stereotactic body radiation therapy (not recorded which). These receptor sequences come from a donor over 45 with non-small cell lung cancer.

This clonotype was detected only a few times. This sequence may be a read error, since a much larger clone differs from it by one base. The rearrangement uses TRBV2 and TRBJ1-5, with D possibly matching TRBD1 (6 bases). The CDR3 is 13 residues long. Germline lookup yields CDR1 SNHLY and CDR2 FYNNEI. V was shortened by 8 bases and J by 9 bases, with 17 bases between the two germline ends. Written as DNA, the CDR3 is TGTGCCAGCGGGGTGGGGGGGCAAGGGCCCCAGCATTTT. It codes for CASGVGGQGPQHF.

This clonotype was counted ten times or more. This chain uses TRBV5-1 with TRBJ2-7; 7 bases agree with TRBD1. This CDR3 has 16 amino acids. The germline gives CDR1 SGHRS, CDR2 YFSETQ. J gave up 2 bases and V 2 bases, and 10 bases lay outside the gene matches. DNA for the CDR3: TGCGCCAGCAGCTTCCCACCGGGACAGCCGACCTACGAGCAGTACTTC. Translated: CASSFPPGQPTYEQYF.

As to this clonotype: Germline is not matched at one junction end, which may reflect a read error. This rearrangement joins TRBV28 to TRBJ1-3, with D perhaps TRBD1 (5 bases). The CDR3 totals 14 residues. The germline CDR1 and CDR2 sequences are MDHEN and SYDVKM. The CDR3 DNA reads as TGTGCCAGCAAGGGACTGATCTCTGTAAACACCATATATTTT. This codes for CASKGLISVNTIYF.

This clonotype is judged medium-sized (0.01 to 0.1%). The V call is TRBV2, the J call TRBJ1-6, with a possible D match to TRBD1 (6 bases). From germline, CDR1 is SNHLY and CDR2 FYNNEI. The germline V and J ends were trimmed by 4 bases and 7 bases, with 14 bases remaining between them. The CDR3 totals 15 residues. The CDR3 region is CASSVNRVQNSPLHF. The CDR3 region has the DNA TGTGCCAGCAGTGTAAACAGGGTTCAAAATTCACCCCTCCACTTT.

The rearrangement links TRBV30 to TRBJ1-6, with a tentative D call TRBD1 (6 bases). The CDR3 has 15 amino acids. Germline CDR1 GTSNPN, CDR2 SVGIG (reference sequence). V lost 3 bases, J lost 9 bases, and 18 bases lay in between. For the CDR3, the DNA is TGTGCCTGGAGCCCTGAGCACAGGGAGTTTTCACCCCTCCACTTT. Translated, it gives CAWSPEHREFSPLHF.

As regards this clonotype: This sequence is one base from a far larger clone and is likely a read error. The chain joins TRBV6-1 to TRBJ2-5; D could derive from TRBD1 or TRBD2 (5 bases each). This CDR3 contains 14 residues. Germline-derived CDR1 and CDR2 are MNHNS and SASEGT. V gave up 3 bases and J gave up 5 bases, with 13 bases separating them. The CDR3 DNA reads TGTGCCAGCAGTGAGAACACGTGGGGGGAGACCCAGTACTTC. Protein: CASSENTWGETQYF.

By sample share, this clonotype is medium-sized. The rearrangement joins TRBV12-3 or TRBV12-4 to TRBJ1-2; D unclear. V lost 6 bases, J lost 5 bases, and 10 bases lay in between. The CDR3 has 12 amino acids. DNA for the CDR3: TGTGCCAGCAGCGCCGGGGATTATGGCTACACCTTC. This codes for CASSAGDYGYTF.

This clonotype was observed a few times. Since a much larger clone is just one base distant, this may be a read error. This chain joins TRBV28 and TRBJ2-4; D remains unclear. V was cut by 10 bases and J by 0 bases, with 19 bases left in between. The germline CDR1 and CDR2 sequences are MDHEN and SYDVKM. The CDR3 is 16 residues long. The CDR3 loop reads CAISRARDLAKNIQYF. DNA of the CDR3: TGTGCCATCAGCCGGGCCCGAGACCTAGCCAAAAACATTCAGTACTTC.

This clonotype was found many times. This rearrangement joins TRBV30 to TRBJ2-1; 8 bases match TRBD2. Looked up from germline, CDR1 is GTSNPN and CDR2 is SVGIG (reference sequence). The CDR3 covers 15 residues. Trimming took 3 bases from V and 7 from J; bases not matched to a gene: 11. The CDR3 DNA follows: TGTGCCTGGAGCCCCCTAGCGGGCCCGGTTAATGAGCAGTTCTTC. Residues: CAWSPLAGPVNEQFF.

This clonotype has ten or more counts. V is TRBV20-1 and J is TRBJ2-3, with 14 positions matching TRBD2. The germline V gene encodes CDR1 DFQATT and CDR2 SNEGSKA (reference sequence). V shed 1 base, J shed 4 bases, and the junction held 16 bases outside the gene matches. This CDR3 contains 20 residues. The CDR3 DNA is TGCAGTGCTAGAGTGCCCCGACTAGCGGGAGGGCCCTCACGGGCAGATACGCAGTATTTT. Translated: CSARVPRLAGGPSRADTQYF.